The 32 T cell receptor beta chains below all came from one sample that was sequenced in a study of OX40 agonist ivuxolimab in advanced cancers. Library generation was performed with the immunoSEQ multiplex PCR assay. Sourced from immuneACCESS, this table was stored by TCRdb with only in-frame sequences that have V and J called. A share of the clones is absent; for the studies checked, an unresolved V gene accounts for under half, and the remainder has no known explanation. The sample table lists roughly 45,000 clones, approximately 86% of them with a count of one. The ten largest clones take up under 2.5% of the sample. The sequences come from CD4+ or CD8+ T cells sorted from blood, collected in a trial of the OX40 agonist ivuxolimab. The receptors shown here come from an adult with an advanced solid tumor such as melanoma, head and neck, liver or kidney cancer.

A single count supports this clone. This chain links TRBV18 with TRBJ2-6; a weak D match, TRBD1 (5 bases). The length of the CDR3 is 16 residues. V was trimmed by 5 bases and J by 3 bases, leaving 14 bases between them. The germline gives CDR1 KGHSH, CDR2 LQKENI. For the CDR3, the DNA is TGTGCCAGCTCAGGGCAGGGAAATAGTGGGGCCAACGTCCTGACTTTC. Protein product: CASSGQGNSGANVLTF.

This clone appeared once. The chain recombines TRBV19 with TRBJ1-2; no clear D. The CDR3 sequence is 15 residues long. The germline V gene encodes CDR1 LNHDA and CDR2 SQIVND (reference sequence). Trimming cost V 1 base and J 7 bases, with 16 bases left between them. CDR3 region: CASSIGEGRSSGYTF. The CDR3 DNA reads TGTGCCAGTAGTATAGGCGAGGGAAGGAGCAGTGGCTACACCTTC.

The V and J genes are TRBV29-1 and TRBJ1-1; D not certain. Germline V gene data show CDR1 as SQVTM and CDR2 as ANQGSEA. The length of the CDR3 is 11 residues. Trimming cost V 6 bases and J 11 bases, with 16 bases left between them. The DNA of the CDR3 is TGCAGCGTACAATCAAGTGGGGTCGCTTTCTTT. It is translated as CSVQSSGVAFF. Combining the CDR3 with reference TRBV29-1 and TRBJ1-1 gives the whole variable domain SAVISQKPSRDICQRGTSLTIQCQVDSQVTMMFWYRQQPGQSLTLIATANQGSEATYESGFVIDKFPISRPNLTFSTLTVSNMSPEDSSIYLCSVQSSGVAFFGQGTRLTVV.

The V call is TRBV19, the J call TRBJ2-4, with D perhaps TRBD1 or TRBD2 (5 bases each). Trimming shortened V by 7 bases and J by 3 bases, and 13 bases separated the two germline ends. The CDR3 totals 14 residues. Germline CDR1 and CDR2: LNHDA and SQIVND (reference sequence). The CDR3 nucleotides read TGTGCCAGTACCTCGAGGGGCGGCAAAAACATTCAGTACTTC. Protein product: CASTSRGGKNIQYF.

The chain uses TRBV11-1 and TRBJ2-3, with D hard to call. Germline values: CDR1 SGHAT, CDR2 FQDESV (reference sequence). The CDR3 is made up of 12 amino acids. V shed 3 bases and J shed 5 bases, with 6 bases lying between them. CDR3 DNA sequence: TGTGCCAGCAGCTTTTATGGAGATACGCAGTATTTT. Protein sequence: CASSFYGDTQYF.

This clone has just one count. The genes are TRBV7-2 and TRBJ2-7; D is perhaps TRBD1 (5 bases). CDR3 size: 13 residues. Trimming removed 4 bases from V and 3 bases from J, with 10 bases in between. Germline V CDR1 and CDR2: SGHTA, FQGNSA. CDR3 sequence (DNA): TGTGCCAGCAGCTCGCAGGGTAACTACGAGCAGTACTTC. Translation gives CASSSQGNYEQYF.

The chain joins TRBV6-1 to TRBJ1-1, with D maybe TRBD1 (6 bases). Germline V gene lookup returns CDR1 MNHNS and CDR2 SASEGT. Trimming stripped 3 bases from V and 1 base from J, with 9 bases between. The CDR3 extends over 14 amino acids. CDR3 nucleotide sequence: TGTGCCAGCAGTGAGCGGACAGCGAACACTGAAGCTTTCTTT. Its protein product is CASSERTANTEAFF.

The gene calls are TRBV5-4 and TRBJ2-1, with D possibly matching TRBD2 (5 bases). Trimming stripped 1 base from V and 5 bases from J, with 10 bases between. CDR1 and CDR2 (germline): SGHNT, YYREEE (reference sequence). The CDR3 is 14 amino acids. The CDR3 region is CASSLPSGNNEQFF. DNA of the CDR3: TGTGCCAGCAGCTTGCCCTCGGGAAACAATGAGCAGTTCTTC.

This chain's CDR3 is CASSQDMRETQYF. The DNA for the CDR3 is TGCGCCAGCAGCCAAGATATGAGAGAGACCCAGTACTTC. The chain joins TRBV4-3 to TRBJ2-5; D is uncertain. Deletions cut 0 bases from V and 4 bases from J, with 6 bases between. Per the germline V gene, CDR1 is LGHNA and CDR2 is YSLEER. The CDR3 covers 13 residues.

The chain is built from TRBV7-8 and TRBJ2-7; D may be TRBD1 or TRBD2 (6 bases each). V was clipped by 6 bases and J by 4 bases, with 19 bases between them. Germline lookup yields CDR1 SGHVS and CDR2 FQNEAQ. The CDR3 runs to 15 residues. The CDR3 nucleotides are TGTGCCAGCAGGCTCTCCGGGGGCTGGGAGTACGAGCAGTACTTC. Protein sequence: CASRLSGGWEYEQYF. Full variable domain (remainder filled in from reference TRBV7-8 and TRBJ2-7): GAGVSQSPRYKVAKRGQDVALRCDPISGHVSLFWYQQALGQGPEFLTYFQNEAQLDKSGLPSDRFFAERPEGSVSTLKIQRTQQEDSAVYLCASRLSGGWEYEQYFGPGTRLTVT.

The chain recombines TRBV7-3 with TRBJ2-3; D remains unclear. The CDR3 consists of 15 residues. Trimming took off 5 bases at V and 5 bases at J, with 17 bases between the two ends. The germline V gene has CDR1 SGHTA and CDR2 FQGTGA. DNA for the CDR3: TGTGCCAGCAGCCCTCTCGGCGGACCCGGAGATACGCAGTATTTT. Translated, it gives CASSPLGGPGDTQYF.

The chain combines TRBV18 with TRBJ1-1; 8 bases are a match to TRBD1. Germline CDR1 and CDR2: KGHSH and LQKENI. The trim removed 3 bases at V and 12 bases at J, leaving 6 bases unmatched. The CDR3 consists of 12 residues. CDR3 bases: TGTGCCAGCTCACCCCAGGGGGCTGACCCTTTCTTT. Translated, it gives CASSPQGADPFF.

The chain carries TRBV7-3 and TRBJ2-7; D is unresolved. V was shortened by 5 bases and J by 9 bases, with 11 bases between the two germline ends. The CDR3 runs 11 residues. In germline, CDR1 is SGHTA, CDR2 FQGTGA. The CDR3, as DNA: TGTGCCAGCAGCCAAGATATGCGGCAGTACTTC. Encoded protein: CASSQDMRQYF.

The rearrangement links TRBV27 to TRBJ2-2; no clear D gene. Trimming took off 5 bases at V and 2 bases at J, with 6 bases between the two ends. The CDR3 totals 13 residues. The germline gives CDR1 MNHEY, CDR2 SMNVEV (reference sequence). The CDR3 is CASSRRNTGELFF. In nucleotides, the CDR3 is TGTGCCAGCAGTCGCCGAAACACCGGGGAGCTGTTTTTT.

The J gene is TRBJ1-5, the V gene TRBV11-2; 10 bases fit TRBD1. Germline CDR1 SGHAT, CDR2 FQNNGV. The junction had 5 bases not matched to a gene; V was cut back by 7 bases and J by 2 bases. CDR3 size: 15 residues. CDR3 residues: CASTRDRGGNQPQHF. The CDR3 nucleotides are TGTGCCAGCACCCGGGACAGGGGAGGCAATCAGCCCCAGCATTTT.

The DNA of the CDR3 is TGTGCCACGACGGGACTAGCGGCGGACTACGAGCAGTACTTC. This translates into CATTGLAADYEQYF. V and J are TRBV6-6 and TRBJ2-7; 11 bases are shared with TRBD2. CDR3 length: 14 residues. The V gene end was trimmed by 10 bases and the J gene end by 3 bases; junction bases not matched to a gene: 8. The germline gives CDR1 MNHNY, CDR2 SVGAGI (reference sequence).

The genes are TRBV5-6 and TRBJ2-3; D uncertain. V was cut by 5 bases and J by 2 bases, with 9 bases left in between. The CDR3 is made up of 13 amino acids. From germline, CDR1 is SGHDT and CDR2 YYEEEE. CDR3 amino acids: CASRGSYTDTQYF. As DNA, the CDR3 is TGTGCCAGCAGGGGCTCATACACAGATACGCAGTATTTT.

The chain's CDR3 is CASSTMTGRGGYF. As DNA, the CDR3 is TGTGCCAGCAGCACCATGACAGGGAGGGGTGGATACTTC. This chain connects TRBV7-9 to TRBJ2-7; tentatively, D is TRBD1 or TRBD2 (7 bases each). Per germline, CDR1 SEHNR and CDR2 FQNEAQ (reference sequence). Trimming took off 5 bases at V and 13 bases at J, with 21 bases between the two ends. This CDR3 contains 13 residues.

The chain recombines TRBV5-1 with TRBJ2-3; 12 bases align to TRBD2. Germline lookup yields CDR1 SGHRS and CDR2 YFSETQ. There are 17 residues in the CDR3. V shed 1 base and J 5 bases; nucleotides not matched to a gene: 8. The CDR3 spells CASSLLPSGGAVDTQYF. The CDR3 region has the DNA TGCGCCAGCAGCTTGTTGCCTAGCGGGGGGGCCGTAGATACGCAGTATTTT.

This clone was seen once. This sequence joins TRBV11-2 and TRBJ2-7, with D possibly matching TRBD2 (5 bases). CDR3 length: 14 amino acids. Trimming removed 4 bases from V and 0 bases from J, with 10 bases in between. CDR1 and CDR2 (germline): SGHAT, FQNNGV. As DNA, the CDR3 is TGTGCCAGCAGCTATAGCGTCCCCTCCTACGAGCAGTACTTC. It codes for CASSYSVPSYEQYF.

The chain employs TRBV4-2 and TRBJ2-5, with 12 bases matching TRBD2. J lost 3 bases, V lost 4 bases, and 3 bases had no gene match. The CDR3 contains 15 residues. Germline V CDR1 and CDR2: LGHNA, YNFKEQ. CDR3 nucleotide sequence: TGTGCCAGCAGCCGAAGGACTAGCGGGGAAGAGACCCAGTACTTC. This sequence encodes CASSRRTSGEETQYF.

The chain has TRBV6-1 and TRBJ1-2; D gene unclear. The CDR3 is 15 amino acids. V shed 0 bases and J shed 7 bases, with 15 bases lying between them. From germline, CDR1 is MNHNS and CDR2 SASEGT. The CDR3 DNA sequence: TGTGCCAGCAGTGAAGCGCCGGCCGCCCCCACTGGCTACACCTTC. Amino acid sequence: CASSEAPAAPTGYTF.

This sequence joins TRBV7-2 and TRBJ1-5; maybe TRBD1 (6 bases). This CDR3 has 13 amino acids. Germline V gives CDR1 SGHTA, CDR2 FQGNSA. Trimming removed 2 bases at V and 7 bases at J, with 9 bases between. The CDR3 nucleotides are TGTGCCAGCAGCTTAATGGACAGACAGCCCCAGCATTTT. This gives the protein CASSLMDRQPQHF. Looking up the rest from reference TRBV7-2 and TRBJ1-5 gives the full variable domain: GAGVSQSPSNKVTEKGKDVELRCDPISGHTALYWYRQSLGQGLEFLIYFQGNSAPDKSGLPSDRFSAERTGGSVSTLTIQRTQQEDSAVYLCASSLMDRQPQHFGDGTRLSIL.

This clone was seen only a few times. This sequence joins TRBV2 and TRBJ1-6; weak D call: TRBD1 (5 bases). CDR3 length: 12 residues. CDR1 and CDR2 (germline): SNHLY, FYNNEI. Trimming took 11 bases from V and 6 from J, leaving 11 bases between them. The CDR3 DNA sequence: TGTGCCGGGGGGTTTTCTAATTCACCCCTCCACTTT. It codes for CAGGFSNSPLHF.

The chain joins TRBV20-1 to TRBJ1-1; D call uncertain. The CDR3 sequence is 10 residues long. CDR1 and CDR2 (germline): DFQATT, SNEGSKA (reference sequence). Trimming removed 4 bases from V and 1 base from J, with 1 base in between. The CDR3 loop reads CSAKNTEAFF. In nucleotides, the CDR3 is TGCAGTGCTAAGAACACTGAAGCTTTCTTT.

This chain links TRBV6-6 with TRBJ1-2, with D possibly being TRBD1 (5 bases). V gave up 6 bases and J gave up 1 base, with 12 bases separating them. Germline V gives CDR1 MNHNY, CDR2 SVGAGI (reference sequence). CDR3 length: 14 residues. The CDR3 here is CASRPGDVNYGYTF. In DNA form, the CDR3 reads TGTGCCAGCAGGCCCGGGGACGTTAACTATGGCTACACCTTC.

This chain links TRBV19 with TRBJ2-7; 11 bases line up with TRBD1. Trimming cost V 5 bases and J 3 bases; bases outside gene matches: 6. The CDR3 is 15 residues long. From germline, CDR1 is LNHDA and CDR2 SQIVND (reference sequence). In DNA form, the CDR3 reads TGTGCCAGTAGTCCGGCCGGGACAGGGGGCTACGAGCAGTACTTC. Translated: CASSPAGTGGYEQYF.

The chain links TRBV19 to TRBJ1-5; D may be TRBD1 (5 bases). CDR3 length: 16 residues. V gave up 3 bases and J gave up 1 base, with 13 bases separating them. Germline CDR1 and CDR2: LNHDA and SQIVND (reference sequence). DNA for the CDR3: TGTGCCAGTAGTATTCTTAGGGACGTCAGCAATCAGCCCCAGCATTTT. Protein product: CASSILRDVSNQPQHF.

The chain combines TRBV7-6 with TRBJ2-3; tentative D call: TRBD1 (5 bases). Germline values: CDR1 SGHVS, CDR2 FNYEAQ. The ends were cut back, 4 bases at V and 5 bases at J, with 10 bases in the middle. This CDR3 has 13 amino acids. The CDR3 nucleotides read TGTGCCAGCAGCTCCCGGCAGGGAGATACGCAGTATTTT. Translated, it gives CASSSRQGDTQYF.

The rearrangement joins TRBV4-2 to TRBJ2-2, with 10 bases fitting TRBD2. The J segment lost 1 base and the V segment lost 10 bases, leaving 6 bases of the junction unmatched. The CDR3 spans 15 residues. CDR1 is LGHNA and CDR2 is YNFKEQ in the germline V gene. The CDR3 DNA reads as TGTGCCACGTCAGCGGGAGGGCAGAACACCGGGGAGCTGTTTTTT. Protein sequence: CATSAGGQNTGELFF.

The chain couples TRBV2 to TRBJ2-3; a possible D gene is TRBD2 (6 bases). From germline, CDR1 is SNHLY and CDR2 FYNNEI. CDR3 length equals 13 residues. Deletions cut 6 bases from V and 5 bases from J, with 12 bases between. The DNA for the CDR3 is TGTGCCAGCAGATACAGACTAGGAGATACGCAGTATTTT. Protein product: CASRYRLGDTQYF.

This CDR3 reads CASSIGVSNTEAFF. The CDR3 nucleotides read TGTGCCAGTAGTATTGGGGTCAGTAACACTGAAGCTTTCTTT. The chain uses TRBV19 and TRBJ1-1; the D is unclear. V gave up 3 bases and J gave up 2 bases, with 10 bases separating them. From germline, CDR1 is LNHDA and CDR2 SQIVND (reference sequence). This CDR3 has 14 amino acids. Filled out from reference TRBV19 and TRBJ1-1, the complete variable domain reads DGGITQSPKYLFRKEGQNVTLSCEQNLNHDAMYWYRQDPGQGLRLIYYSQIVNDFQKGDIAEGYSVSREKKESFPLTVTSAQKNPTAFYLCASSIGVSNTEAFFGQGTRLTVV.